Listed below are T cell receptor beta chains from one sample, sequenced in a study of blood T cell repertoires in COVID-19. TCRdb's copy holds only in-frame clones and misses some; the assay was immunoSEQ multiplex PCR. The table shows some 45,000 clones, with approximately 83% occurring only once. Material: peripheral blood. These receptor sequences come from an elderly man in a cohort sampled during active COVID-19. Each CDR3 is given with its conserved first and last residue. D genes are given only for firm matches. A row's size may be missing; if present it is once, few, many or a size class.

D gene	V gene	clone size	J gene	CDR3 DNA	CDR3 protein
.	TRBV7-9	.	TRBJ2-1	TGTGCCAGCAGCTTGACAGGTATCAGGTACAATGAGCAGTTCTTC	CASSLTGIRYNEQFF
.	TRBV5-1	.	TRBJ2-7	TGCGCCAGCAGCTTGGCTGGACAGAGTCCTCCCTACGAGCAGTACTTC	CASSLAGQSPPYEQYF
.	TRBV5-1	.	TRBJ1-2	TGCGCCAGCGGGAGACAGGATACATTCTATGGCTACACCTTC	CASGRQDTFYGYTF
TRBD2	TRBV3-1/TRBV3-2	.	TRBJ2-7	TGTGCCAGCAGGCCTAGCGGGAGTTCCAGGAACGAGCAGTACTTC	CASRPSGSSRNEQYF
TRBD1	TRBV6-5	.	TRBJ2-7	TGTGCCAGCCGACAACCGGGACAGGGGGCCTACGAGCAGTACTTC	CASRQPGQGAYEQYF
.	TRBV6-2/TRBV6-3	.	TRBJ2-7	TGTGCCAGCAGTTACTCAGGGGCGTACGAGCAGTACTTC	CASSYSGAYEQYF
TRBD2	TRBV2	.	TRBJ2-4	TGTGCCAGTCACGCGGGGGACGGAATAGCCAAAAACATTCAGTACTTC	CASHAGDGIAKNIQYF
.	TRBV9	.	TRBJ2-7	TGTGCCAGCAGCGTAGTCGGAGAAATACCCTACGAGCAGTACTTC	CASSVVGEIPYEQYF
TRBD1	TRBV5-1	few	TRBJ2-7	TGCGCCAGCAGCTTAGCGACAGGGCGTCCCTACGAGCAGTACTTC	CASSLATGRPYEQYF
.	TRBV30	.	TRBJ2-7	TGTGCCTGGAGTGTATCCCAGTACTCCTACGAGCAGTACTTC	CAWSVSQYSYEQYF
.	TRBV7-2	.	TRBJ2-7	TGTGCCAGCAGCTTAGACCCCAGGCCTAAACAGTACTTC	CASSLDPRPKQYF
.	TRBV27	once	TRBJ1-6	TGTGCCAGCAGTTTATGGACAGAGAATTCACCCCTCCACTTT	CASSLWTENSPLHF
.	TRBV5-1	few	TRBJ2-2	TGCGCCAGCAGCTCCTTTGGGAGATCGAACACCGGGGAGCTGTTTTTT	CASSSFGRSNTGELFF
TRBD1	TRBV5-1	.	TRBJ1-1	TGCGCCAGCAGCTTTGGACAGGGGACTGAAGCTTTCTTT	CASSFGQGTEAFF
.	TRBV18	.	TRBJ2-2	TGTGCCAGCTCGCCAGTATCGTACACCGGGGAGCTGTTTTTT	CASSPVSYTGELFF
.	TRBV2	.	TRBJ2-5	TGTGCCAGCAGTGAAGAGCCCCAGTACTTC	CASSEEPQYF